This T cell receptor beta chain was recorded in a study of blood T cells in healthy people across ages. Study-wide background: Per two T cells, template switching captured roughly one barcoded beta molecule.

It was with a sample-barcoded 5' primer and a J-beta primer mix that a second PCR of about 6 to 12 cycles was run. MiXCR, applied by TCRdb to the 5' RACE reads, yields one record per CDR3 protein. Of 1.5 million to 2 million distinct CDR3 sequences listed, 49% are singletons. This CDR3 is 14 amino acids long. Trimming left V 4 bases short and J 2 bases short, with 11 bases between. Germline-derived CDR1 and CDR2 are PRHDT and FYEKMQ (reference sequence). The chain employs TRBV13 and TRBJ2-5; D is ambiguous. The sequence was collected from a woman aged 35 to 49 in good health. The specimen sequenced was blood. The DNA for the CDR3 is TGTGCCAGCAGCTCTCGACACCAGCAAGAGACCCAGTACTTC. Protein sequence: CASSSRHQQETQYF.